Listed below are T cell receptor beta chains from one sample, sequenced in a study of radiotherapy plus CTLA-4 blockade in lung cancer. Only in-frame clones appear in the TCRdb table, and some are missing; sequencing was by immunoSEQ multiplex PCR. Of some 110,000 clones in the sample, roughly 86% were seen once. Material: peripheral blood, obtained from a patient treated with radiotherapy plus ipilimumab. The origin of the receptors is a human donor with non-small cell lung cancer that progressed on radiotherapy plus ipilimumab. Some clones in this sample may be carry-over from other donors' samples. Each CDR3 is given with its conserved first and last residue. Fields, in order: D gene, V gene, J gene, clone size, CDR3 protein, CDR3 DNA. D genes are given only for firm matches. Part of the rows lack a size; the others show once, few, many or a class for expanded clones.

D: TRBD1
V: TRBV4-2
J: TRBJ2-7
size: few
CDR3: CASSQDQGTGAYEQYF
DNA: TGTGCCAGCAGCCAAGATCAAGGGACAGGGGCCTACGAGCAGTACTTC

D: NA
V: TRBV6-1
J: TRBJ2-7
size: NA
CDR3: CASSEDMERYEQYF
DNA: TGTGCCAGCAGTGAAGATATGGAACGCTACGAGCAGTACTTC

D: TRBD2
V: TRBV6-4
J: TRBJ2-3
size: NA
CDR3: CASSGTSGGADTQYF
DNA: TGTGCCAGCAGCGGGACTAGCGGGGGGGCCGATACGCAGTATTTT

D: TRBD1
V: TRBV5-6
J: TRBJ2-5
size: NA
CDR3: CASSLAPGGETQYF
DNA: TGTGCCAGCAGCTTGGCGCCAGGGGGAGAGACCCAGTACTTC

D: NA
V: TRBV28
J: TRBJ1-6
size: NA
CDR3: CASSSGGYNSPLHF
DNA: TGTGCCAGCAGTTCCGGGGGCTATAATTCACCCCTCCACTTT

D: TRBD2
V: TRBV2
J: TRBJ2-1
size: NA
CDR3: CASTTSGGATYNEQFF
DNA: TGTGCCAGCACCACTAGCGGGGGGGCCACCTACAATGAGCAGTTCTTC

D: TRBD1
V: TRBV2
J: TRBJ2-7
size: NA
CDR3: CASSGRTGSYEQYF
DNA: TGTGCCAGCAGTGGGAGGACAGGGTCGTACGAGCAGTACTTC

D: NA
V: TRBV29-1
J: TRBJ1-1
size: once
CDR3: CSVEEPGSNTEAFF
DNA: TGCAGCGTTGAAGAGCCTGGGTCGAACACTGAAGCTTTCTTT

D: NA
V: TRBV9
J: TRBJ1-2
size: NA
CDR3: CASSVAATTNYGYTF
DNA: TGTGCCAGCAGCGTAGCTGCGACAACTAACTATGGCTACACCTTC

D: NA
V: TRBV19
J: TRBJ1-2
size: NA
CDR3: CASSTAFYGYTF
DNA: TGTGCCAGTAGTACGGCGTTTTATGGCTACACCTTC

D: TRBD1
V: TRBV5-1
J: TRBJ1-2
size: NA
CDR3: CASSLVTGGDYGYTF
DNA: TGCGCCAGCAGCTTGGTGACAGGGGGCGACTATGGCTACACCTTC

D: TRBD1
V: TRBV29-1
J: TRBJ1-1
size: NA
CDR3: CSVGGTAEAFF
DNA: TGCAGCGTTGGTGGGACAGCAGAAGCTTTCTTT

D: NA
V: TRBV2
J: TRBJ2-3
size: NA
CDR3: CASRKGTTDTQYF
DNA: TGTGCCAGCCGGAAGGGTACCACAGATACGCAGTATTTT

D: NA
V: TRBV7-6
J: TRBJ2-3
size: NA
CDR3: CASSLAAGIGTDTQYF
DNA: TGTGCCAGCAGCTTAGCGGCAGGGATTGGCACAGATACGCAGTATTTT

D: TRBD2
V: TRBV7-9
J: TRBJ2-1
size: NA
CDR3: CASSPGAGGDYNEQFF
DNA: TGTGCCAGCAGTCCAGGAGCGGGGGGCGACTACAATGAGCAGTTCTTC

D: NA
V: TRBV4-3
J: TRBJ1-6
size: NA
CDR3: CASSQAPGRPYNSPLHF
DNA: TGCGCCAGCAGCCAAGCCCCGGGGAGGCCCTATAATTCACCCCTCCACTTT

D: NA
V: TRBV9
J: TRBJ2-1
size: NA
CDR3: CASSVAGETYNEQFF
DNA: TGTGCCAGCAGCGTAGCGGGAGAGACCTACAATGAGCAGTTCTTC

D: NA
V: TRBV10-3
J: TRBJ2-3
size: NA
CDR3: CAIRQQQAGEDTQYF
DNA: TGTGCCATCAGGCAACAACAGGCCGGGGAAGATACGCAGTATTTT

D: NA
V: TRBV5-4
J: TRBJ2-6
size: NA
CDR3: CASSLVGSSGANVLTF
DNA: TGTGCCAGCAGCTTGGTAGGGAGCTCTGGGGCCAACGTCCTGACTTTC

D: NA
V: TRBV28
J: TRBJ1-2
size: once
CDR3: CASSFGGSHYGYTF
DNA: TGTGCCAGCAGTTTTGGAGGGTCGCACTATGGCTACACCTTC

D: NA
V: TRBV4-3
J: TRBJ2-1
size: NA
CDR3: CASSLRGDTYNEQFF
DNA: TGCGCCAGCAGCCTGCGGGGAGACACCTACAATGAGCAGTTCTTC

D: TRBD1
V: TRBV4-1
J: TRBJ1-3
size: NA
CDR3: CASSQGRDRAGNTIYF
DNA: TGCGCCAGCAGCCAAGGGAGGGACAGGGCTGGAAACACCATATATTTT

D: NA
V: TRBV4-1
J: TRBJ2-1
size: NA
CDR3: CASSQTRGPRSYNEQFF
DNA: TGCGCCAGCAGCCAAACAAGAGGACCCCGCTCCTACAATGAGCAGTTCTTC

D: TRBD2
V: TRBV10-3
J: TRBJ2-5
size: NA
CDR3: CAIGTLPGLAGETRRETQYF
DNA: TGTGCCATCGGCACCCTTCCGGGACTAGCGGGGGAGACACGCAGGGAGACCCAGTACTTC

D: TRBD1
V: TRBV5-1
J: TRBJ1-3
size: NA
CDR3: CASSLESAGGAGTIYF
DNA: TGCGCCAGCAGCTTGGAATCCGCAGGGGGGGCAGGCACCATATATTTT

D: NA
V: TRBV4-2
J: TRBJ1-6
size: NA
CDR3: CASSQDSGWRDSPLHF
DNA: TGTGCCAGCAGCCAAGATTCAGGGTGGAGGGATTCACCCCTCCACTTT

D: NA
V: TRBV6-6
J: TRBJ1-4
size: NA
CDR3: CASSSQMANEKLFF
DNA: TGTGCCAGCAGTAGCCAGATGGCTAATGAAAAACTGTTTTTT

D: TRBD2
V: TRBV27
J: TRBJ2-2
size: NA
CDR3: CASTAGVFTGELFF
DNA: TGTGCCAGCACTGCGGGGGTTTTTACCGGGGAGCTGTTTTTT

D: NA
V: TRBV27
J: TRBJ1-2
size: once
CDR3: CASSLTATNYGYTF
DNA: TGTGCCAGCAGTTTAACCGCAACTAACTATGGCTACACCTTC

D: TRBD1
V: TRBV10-3
J: TRBJ1-1
size: NA
CDR3: CAISESRGQGDPEAFF
DNA: TGTGCCATCAGTGAGTCTCGCGGACAGGGGGACCCTGAAGCTTTCTTT

D: NA
V: TRBV11-3
J: TRBJ2-7
size: NA
CDR3: CASSGTPYDEQYF
DNA: TGTGCCAGTTCCGGGACGCCCTACGACGAGCAGTACTTC

D: NA
V: TRBV7-3
J: TRBJ1-2
size: NA
CDR3: CASRPSGGHYGYTF
DNA: TGTGCCAGCAGACCATCTGGGGGGCACTATGGCTACACCTTC

D: TRBD2
V: TRBV27
J: TRBJ2-7
size: NA
CDR3: CASSPIAGAYEQYF
DNA: TGTGCCAGCAGTCCAATAGCGGGTGCCTACGAGCAGTACTTC

D: TRBD2
V: TRBV6-1
J: TRBJ2-1
size: NA
CDR3: CASSRLAGAYNEQFF
DNA: TGTGCCAGCAGCCGACTAGCGGGGGCTTACAATGAGCAGTTCTTC

D: NA
V: TRBV28
J: TRBJ1-2
size: NA
CDR3: CASSPPRSYGYTF
DNA: TGTGCCAGCAGTCCGCCCCGATCCTATGGCTACACCTTC

D: NA
V: TRBV15
J: TRBJ1-5
size: NA
CDR3: CATSTRGRYSNQPQHF
DNA: TGTGCCACCAGCACCCGAGGACGATATAGCAATCAGCCCCAGCATTTT

D: NA
V: TRBV5-6
J: TRBJ1-1
size: few
CDR3: CASSLYREAFF
DNA: TGTGCCAGCAGCTTGTACAGAGAAGCTTTCTTT

D: NA
V: TRBV30
J: TRBJ2-1
size: NA
CDR3: CAWSVTRKGNEQFF
DNA: TGTGCCTGGAGTGTCACAAGGAAGGGAAATGAGCAGTTCTTC

D: TRBD1
V: TRBV7-9
J: TRBJ1-1
size: NA
CDR3: CASSRGQAAGEAFF
DNA: TGTGCCAGCAGTCGCGGACAGGCAGCAGGTGAAGCTTTCTTT

D: NA
V: TRBV4-3
J: TRBJ1-4
size: NA
CDR3: CASSQDYFSNEKLFF
DNA: TGCGCCAGCAGCCAAGACTACTTTTCTAATGAAAAACTGTTTTTT

D: NA
V: TRBV7-2
J: TRBJ2-5
size: once
CDR3: CASSLEVVQTQYF
DNA: TGTGCCAGCAGCTTAGAAGTAGTCCAGACCCAGTACTTC

D: NA
V: TRBV29-1
J: TRBJ1-1
size: NA
CDR3: CSVSRGNTEAFF
DNA: TGCAGCGTTTCGAGGGGAAACACTGAAGCTTTCTTT